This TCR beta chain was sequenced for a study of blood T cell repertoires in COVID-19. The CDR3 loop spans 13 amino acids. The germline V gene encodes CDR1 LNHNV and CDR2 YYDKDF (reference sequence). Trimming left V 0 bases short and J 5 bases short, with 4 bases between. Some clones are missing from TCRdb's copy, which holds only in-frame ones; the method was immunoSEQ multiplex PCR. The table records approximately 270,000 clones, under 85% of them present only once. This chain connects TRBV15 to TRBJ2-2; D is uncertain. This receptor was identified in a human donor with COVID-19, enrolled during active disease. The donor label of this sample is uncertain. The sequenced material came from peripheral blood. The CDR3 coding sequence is TGTGCCACCAGCAGAGATCGGACCGGGGAGCTGTTTTTT. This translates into CATSRDRTGELFF.